The T cell receptor (beta chain) described here comes from a study of T cell changes during pregnancy in multiple sclerosis. Germline V gene data show CDR1 as SGHTA and CDR2 as FQGNSA. This CDR3 is built from 16 residues. V trimming: 3 bases; J trimming: 2 bases; junction bases outside the gene matches: 3. Generated by immunoSEQ multiplex PCR, the TCRdb table keeps only in-frame clones and is missing some. The sample shows some 37,000 clones, 88% of them seen only once. The genes are TRBV7-2 and TRBJ2-7; 14 positions agree with TRBD2. Sequenced here: CD4+ T cells from peripheral blood mononuclear cells, sampled before pregnancy. This clonotype was sampled from a female donor with multiple sclerosis, enrolled in a pregnancy study. The CDR3 coding sequence is TGTGCCAGCAGCTTCGGGACTAGCGGGGGTACCTACGAGCAGTACTTC. The encoded protein is CASSFGTSGGTYEQYF.